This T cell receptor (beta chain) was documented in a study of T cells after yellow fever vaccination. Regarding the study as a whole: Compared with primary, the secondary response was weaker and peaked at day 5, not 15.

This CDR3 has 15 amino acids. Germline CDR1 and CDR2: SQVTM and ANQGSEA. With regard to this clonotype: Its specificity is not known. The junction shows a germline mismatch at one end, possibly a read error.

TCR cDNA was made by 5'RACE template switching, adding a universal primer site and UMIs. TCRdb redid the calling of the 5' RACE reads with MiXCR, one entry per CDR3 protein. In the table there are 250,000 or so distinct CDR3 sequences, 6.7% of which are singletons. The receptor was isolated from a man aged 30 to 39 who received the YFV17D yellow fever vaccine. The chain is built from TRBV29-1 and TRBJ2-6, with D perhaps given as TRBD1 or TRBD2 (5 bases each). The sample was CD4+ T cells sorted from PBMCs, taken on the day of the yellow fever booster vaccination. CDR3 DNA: TGCAGCGTTGAGTCTGGGGGATCTGGGGCCAACGTCCTGTCTTTC. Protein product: CSVESGGSGANVLSF.